The clone carrying this T cell receptor beta chain is a singleton in its sample. This sample is drawn from a study of T cell changes during pregnancy in multiple sclerosis. Libraries were prepared by immunoSEQ multiplex PCR; TCRdb keeps only in-frame clonotypes and omits some of them. This table has about 100,000 clones, 85% to 95% appearing once. Trimming took off 5 bases at V and 5 bases at J, with 19 bases between the two ends. Germline CDR1 MDHEN, CDR2 SYDVKM. The CDR3 is made up of 16 amino acids. This receptor was taken from a female donor in good health, enrolled as a control in a pregnancy study. The sequencing used peripheral blood, collected in the third trimester of pregnancy. V gene TRBV28 combines with J gene TRBJ1-5, with D maybe TRBD1 (6 bases). CDR3 sequence (DNA): TGTGCCAGCAGTACCCATAGACAGGTTTTGCATCAGCCCCAGCATTTT. Translated: CASSTHRQVLHQPQHF.